A single sample gave rise to the 23 T cell receptor beta chains below, sequenced in a study of blood T cell repertoires in COVID-19. TCRdb's table, derived via immunoSEQ multiplex PCR, lists solely in-frame clones and lacks some. The table shows roughly 100,000 clones, with around nine tenths occurring only once. The material sequenced was peripheral blood. The receptors derive from a man in his fifties or sixties in a cohort sampled during active COVID-19.

The V gene is TRBV4-3, the J gene TRBJ2-2; 9 bases match TRBD1. Trimming removed 4 bases from V and 0 bases from J; junction bases left unmatched: 0. Germline CDR1 is LGHNA and CDR2 is YSLEER. The CDR3 extends over 15 amino acids. The DNA of the CDR3 is TGCGCCAGCAGCCGGACAGGGGCGAACACCGGGGAGCTGTTTTTT. This sequence encodes CASSRTGANTGELFF.

CDR3 sequence: CASSQLDSRTDTQYF. Written as DNA, the CDR3 is TGTGCCAGCAGCCAACTAGACAGCCGCACAGATACGCAGTATTTT. The V and J genes are TRBV3-1 (or the pseudogene TRBV3-2) and TRBJ2-3, with D perhaps TRBD1 (5 bases). V dropped 2 bases and J dropped 1 base, with 10 bases sitting between them. This CDR3 contains 15 residues. Germline CDR1 is LGHDT and CDR2 is YNNKEL (reference sequence).

This chain joins TRBV7-2 and TRBJ1-1, with D maybe TRBD1 (5 bases). Looked up from germline, CDR1 is SGHTA and CDR2 is FQGNSA. With 7 bases removed from V and 5 bases from J, the gap between germline ends came to 14 bases. The length of the CDR3 is 13 residues. The CDR3: CASIAVGGTEAFF. The CDR3 nucleotides read TGTGCCAGCATCGCGGTCGGGGGGACTGAAGCTTTCTTT.

The gene calls are TRBV5-1 and TRBJ2-3, with 14 bases fitting TRBD2. Trimming cost V 7 bases and J 2 bases; bases outside gene matches: 6. The CDR3 has 16 amino acids. Germline loops: CDR1 SGHRS, CDR2 YFSETQ. The CDR3 sequence: CASSGTSGGFTDTQYF. The CDR3 nucleotides are TGCGCCAGCTCCGGGACTAGCGGGGGATTCACAGATACGCAGTATTTT.

V usage is TRBV6-2 or TRBV6-3 and J usage is TRBJ1-4; possibly TRBD1 for D (5 bases). Looked up from germline, CDR1 is MNHEY and CDR2 is SVGEGT. Trimming took 4 bases from V and 8 from J, leaving 14 bases between them. There are 14 residues in the CDR3. Here the CDR3 DNA reads TGTGCCAGCAGTTCGGCAGGGTCGCACGAAAAACTGTTTTTT. It yields the protein CASSSAGSHEKLFF.

The chain carries TRBV15 and TRBJ1-5; D unclear. Germline assignment: CDR1 LNHNV and CDR2 YYDKDF (reference sequence). V was trimmed by 4 bases and J by 3 bases, leaving 10 bases between them. This CDR3 spans 14 amino acids. This chain's CDR3 is CATSTGNNNQPQHF. The CDR3 nucleotides are TGTGCCACCAGCACGGGAAACAACAATCAGCCCCAGCATTTT.

This chain joins TRBV11-2 and TRBJ2-1; the match to TRBD2 covers 12 bases. The CDR3 has 15 amino acids. CDR1 and CDR2 (germline): SGHAT, FQNNGV. With V trimmed by 6 bases and J by 5 bases, 5 bases remained unmatched. The CDR3 protein is CASSRRTSGDNEQFF. The CDR3 DNA is TGTGCCAGCAGTCGGAGGACTAGCGGGGACAATGAGCAGTTCTTC.

V usage is TRBV11-2 and J usage is TRBJ2-5; 8 bases match TRBD2. The CDR3 length is 15 residues. Germline CDR1 is SGHAT and CDR2 is FQNNGV. V lost 5 bases to trimming and J lost 5 bases; unmatched junction nucleotides: 10. The CDR3 region has the DNA TGTGCCAGCAGCCCCCCGGGACTAGTGGACGAGACCCAGTACTTC. Translating gives CASSPPGLVDETQYF.

The chain's CDR3 is CASSPKQGVYSSNSPLHF. Written as DNA, the CDR3 is TGTGCCAGCAGCCCAAAACAGGGGGTATACTCGAGTAATTCACCCCTCCACTTT. The J gene is TRBJ1-6, the V gene TRBV7-2; 8 positions agree with TRBD1. This CDR3 is built from 18 residues. V was pared by 5 bases and J by 6 bases, with 15 bases of the junction left unmatched. Germline V gene sequence: CDR1 SGHTA, CDR2 FQGNSA. Using reference TRBV7-2 and TRBJ1-6 for the parts outside the CDR3, the full variable domain is GAGVSQSPSNKVTEKGKDVELRCDPISGHTALYWYRQSLGQGLEFLIYFQGNSAPDKSGLPSDRFSAERTGGSVSTLTIQRTQQEDSAVYLCASSPKQGVYSSNSPLHFGNGTRLTVT.

The sample holds one count of this clone. V and J are TRBV28 and TRBJ2-7; D might be TRBD2 (5 bases). CDR3 size: 13 residues. V lost 7 bases, J lost 4 bases, and 14 bases lay in between. CDR1 and CDR2 (germline): MDHEN, SYDVKM. CDR3 in amino acids: CASNSASSYEQYV. CDR3 coding DNA: TGTGCCAGCAACTCGGCTAGCAGTTACGAGCAGTACGTC.

CDR3 residues: CASSQDAEGCGGTTDNEQFF. DNA for the CDR3: TGTGCCAGCAGCCAAGATGCCGAGGGTTGCGGGGGGACTACGGACAATGAGCAGTTCTTC. V is TRBV3-1 (or the pseudogene TRBV3-2) and J is TRBJ2-1; TRBD2 agrees at 8 bases. Trimming took 0 bases from V and 5 from J; bases not matched to a gene: 18. This CDR3 has 20 residues. Germline assignment: CDR1 LGHDT and CDR2 YNNKEL (reference sequence).

This chain connects TRBV28 to TRBJ2-7; TRBD1 agrees at 8 bases. The CDR3 contains 17 residues. V lost 6 bases to trimming and J lost 3 bases; unmatched junction nucleotides: 16. Looked up from germline, CDR1 is MDHEN and CDR2 is SYDVKM. In DNA form, the CDR3 reads TGTGCCAGCAGCCACCTAAGCTTCGGACAGGGCGGCTACGAGCAGTACGTC. This translates into CASSHLSFGQGGYEQYV.

The chain combines TRBV6-5 with TRBJ1-5; D is undetermined. The germline gives CDR1 MNHEY, CDR2 SVGAGI. The CDR3 runs to 14 residues. Deletions cut 5 bases from V and 7 bases from J, with 15 bases between. CDR3 nucleotide sequence: TGTGCCAGCAGTAATGCAGGTAATTCCCAGCCCCAGCATTTT. Translated: CASSNAGNSQPQHF.

The chain has TRBV19 and TRBJ1-5, with a weak D call TRBD1 (6 bases). V dropped 6 bases and J dropped 4 bases, with 19 bases sitting between them. Looked up from germline, CDR1 is LNHDA and CDR2 is SQIVND (reference sequence). This CDR3 spans 16 amino acids. The DNA of the CDR3 is TGTGCCAGTAGGCCCACAGGGTCAGCTGGGAATCAGCCCCAGCATTTT. This codes for CASRPTGSAGNQPQHF.

The chain uses TRBV3-1 (or the pseudogene TRBV3-2) and TRBJ2-2; a weak D match, TRBD2 (6 bases). CDR3 length equals 17 residues. Germline V gene lookup returns CDR1 LGHDT and CDR2 YNNKEL (reference sequence). Trimming removed 4 bases at V and 4 bases at J, with 19 bases between. The chain's CDR3 is CASSPRGGRGLTGELFF. CDR3 coding DNA: TGTGCCAGCAGCCCCCGGGGAGGTAGGGGACTCACCGGGGAGCTGTTTTTT.

This chain joins TRBV5-4 and TRBJ1-3; 7 bases agree with TRBD1. This CDR3 has 14 amino acids. Trimming removed 0 bases from V and 6 bases from J; junction bases left unmatched: 3. Germline V lookup: CDR1 SGHNT, CDR2 YYREEE (reference sequence). CDR3 DNA sequence: TGTGCCAGCAGCTTGGGGACAGGCTCAAACACCATATATTTT. Translated: CASSLGTGSNTIYF.

The chain carries TRBV2 and TRBJ2-3, with TRBD2 matching over 13 bases. The CDR3 runs 14 residues. The germline CDR1 and CDR2 sequences are SNHLY and FYNNEI. V lost 11 bases and J lost 2; bases outside the gene matches: 4. CDR3 sequence (DNA): TGTGCCGGTGGACTAGCGGGGGTCACAGATACGCAGTATTTT. This encodes CAGGLAGVTDTQYF.

This clone was seen more than once but under ten times. The chain couples TRBV7-9 to TRBJ2-2; D might be TRBD1 (6 bases). The V end was cut by 5 bases, the J end by 4 bases, with 14 bases between. The V gene's germline CDR1 is SEHNR and CDR2 FQNEAQ (reference sequence). The CDR3 has 15 residues. The CDR3 reads CASSTRDTSTGELFF. DNA of the CDR3: TGTGCCAGCAGCACCCGGGACACTAGCACCGGGGAGCTGTTTTTT.

This clone was picked up a small number of times. V is TRBV14 and J is TRBJ1-6; the match to TRBD1 covers 10 bases. CDR1 and CDR2 (germline): SGHDN, FVKESK. The J segment lost 6 bases and the V segment lost 4 bases, leaving 15 bases of the junction unmatched. The CDR3 sequence is 19 residues long. As DNA, the CDR3 is TGTGCCAGCAGCCCCCATCGGGTCGGGACAGGGGATCGTAATTCACCCCTCCACTTT. Residues: CASSPHRVGTGDRNSPLHF.

The chain couples TRBV19 to TRBJ1-6; 10 bases agree with TRBD1. Germline CDR1 LNHDA, CDR2 SQIVND (reference sequence). V trimming: 5 bases; J trimming: 10 bases; junction bases outside the gene matches: 5. This CDR3 is built from 14 residues. CDR3 sequence: CASSPRTGGSPLHF. The CDR3 nucleotides read TGTGCCAGTAGTCCCCGGACAGGGGGATCACCCCTCCACTTT.

The chain links TRBV10-3 to TRBJ2-1, with 8 nucleotides matching TRBD2. The germline V gene has CDR1 ENHRY and CDR2 SYGVKD. V trimming: 10 bases; J trimming: 6 bases; junction bases outside the gene matches: 14. The CDR3 is made up of 15 amino acids. The CDR3 region has the DNA TGTGCCACGCAACCGGGACTAGTCTTACGCAATGAGCAGTTCTTC. Amino acid sequence: CATQPGLVLRNEQFF.

The chain has TRBV12-3 or TRBV12-4 and TRBJ1-6; 7 positions agree with TRBD1. This CDR3 has 13 residues. With V trimmed by 7 bases and J by 7 bases, 4 bases remained unmatched. The CDR3 loop is CASTGTANSPLHF. In DNA, the CDR3 is TGTGCCAGCACCGGGACAGCAAATTCACCCCTCCACTTT.

The chain recombines TRBV19 with TRBJ1-1; tentatively, D is TRBD1 (6 bases). CDR3 length: 15 residues. Per germline, CDR1 LNHDA and CDR2 SQIVND (reference sequence). V gave up 1 base and J gave up 3 bases, with 12 bases separating them. CDR3 region: CASSIVRGIDTEAFF. CDR3 coding DNA: TGTGCCAGTAGTATAGTGAGGGGGATTGACACTGAAGCTTTCTTT.